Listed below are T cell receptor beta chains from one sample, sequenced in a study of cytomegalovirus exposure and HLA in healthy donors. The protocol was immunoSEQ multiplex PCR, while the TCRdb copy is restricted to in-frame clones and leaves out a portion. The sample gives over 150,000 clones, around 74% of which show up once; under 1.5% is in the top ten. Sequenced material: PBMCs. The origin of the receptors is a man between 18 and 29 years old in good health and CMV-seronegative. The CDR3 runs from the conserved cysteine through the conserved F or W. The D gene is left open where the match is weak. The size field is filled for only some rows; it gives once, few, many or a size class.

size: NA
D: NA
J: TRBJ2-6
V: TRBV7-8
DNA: TGTGCCAGCACCGTACAGGGTAGACTCCACTCTGGGGCCAACGTCCTGACTTTC
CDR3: CASTVQGRLHSGANVLTF

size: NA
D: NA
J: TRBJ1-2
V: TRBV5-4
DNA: TGTGCCAGCAGTCCAGGGCCCGCCGAAGGTGGCTACACCTTC
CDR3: CASSPGPAEGGYTF

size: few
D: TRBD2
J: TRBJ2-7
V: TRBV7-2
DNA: TGTGCCAGCAGCGGACTAGCGGGGGGGCCGCAGTACTTC
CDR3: CASSGLAGGPQYF

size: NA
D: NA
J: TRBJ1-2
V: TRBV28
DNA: TGTGCCAGCAGTACATACAGGGCTCCGGGTTCTGGCTACACCTTC
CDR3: CASSTYRAPGSGYTF

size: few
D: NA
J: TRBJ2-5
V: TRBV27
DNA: TGTGCCAGCAGTAGGGGGGGGGAGACCCAGTACTTC
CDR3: CASSRGGETQYF

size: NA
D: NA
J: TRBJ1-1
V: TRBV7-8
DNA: TGTGCCAGCAGCTTAGGGGCAAGGACTGAAGCTTTCTTT
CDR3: CASSLGARTEAFF

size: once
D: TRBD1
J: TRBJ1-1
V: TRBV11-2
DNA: TGTGCCAGCAGCTTAGACCCCGGACAGGGTGAAGCTTTCTTT
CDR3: CASSLDPGQGEAFF

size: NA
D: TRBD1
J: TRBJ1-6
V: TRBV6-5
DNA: TGTGCCAGCAGCCCGGACAGGGCCCCGAATTCACCCCTCCACTTT
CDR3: CASSPDRAPNSPLHF

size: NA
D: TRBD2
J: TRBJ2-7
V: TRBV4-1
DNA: TGCGCCAGCAGCTCGGGACTAGCGGGAGTTGGGTACTTC
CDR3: CASSSGLAGVGYF

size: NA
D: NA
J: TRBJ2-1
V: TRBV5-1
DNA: TGCGCCAGCAGCCCCGCTGCGGCTGAGGCCCACAATGAGCAGTTCTTC
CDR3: CASSPAAAEAHNEQFF

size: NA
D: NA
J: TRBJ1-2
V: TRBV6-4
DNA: TGTGCCAGCAGTGAGAAAGACCAAGCGAATGGCTACACCTTC
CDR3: CASSEKDQANGYTF

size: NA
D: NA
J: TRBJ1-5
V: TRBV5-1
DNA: TGCGCCAGCAGCTCCCAGGGTCTTAGCAATCAGCCCCAGCATTTT
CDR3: CASSSQGLSNQPQHF

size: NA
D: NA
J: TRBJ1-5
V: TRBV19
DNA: TGTGCCAGTAGTATCGGGGGTTGGACCGGTAATCAGCCCCAGCATTTT
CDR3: CASSIGGWTGNQPQHF

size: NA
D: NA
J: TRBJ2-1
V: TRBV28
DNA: TGTGCCAGCAGTTTTCGTCGACTAGTCACGCAGCAGTTCTTC
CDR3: CASSFRRLVTQQFF

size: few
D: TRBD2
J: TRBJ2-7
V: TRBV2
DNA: TGTGCCAGCCGATCGGGCCTAGCGGGCGGTTACGAGCAGTACTTC
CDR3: CASRSGLAGGYEQYF

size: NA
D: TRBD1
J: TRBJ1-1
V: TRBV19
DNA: TGTGCCAGTGGGACAGACATGAACACTGAAGCTTTCTTT
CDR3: CASGTDMNTEAFF

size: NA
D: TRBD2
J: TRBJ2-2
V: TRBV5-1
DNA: TGCGCCAGCAGCTTATCAGCGGGAGTAACCGGGGAGCTGTTTTTT
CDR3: CASSLSAGVTGELFF

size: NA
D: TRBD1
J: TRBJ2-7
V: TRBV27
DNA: TGTGCCAGCAGCCTAACCGGGACAGGGCTACACTTC
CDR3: CASSLTGTGLHF

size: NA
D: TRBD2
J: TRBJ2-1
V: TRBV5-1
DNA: TGCGCCAGCAGCGGTACTAGCGGGAGGGCCTACAATGAGCAGTTCTTC
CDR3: CASSGTSGRAYNEQFF

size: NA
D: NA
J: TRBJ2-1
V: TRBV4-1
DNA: TGCGCCAGCAGCCAAGAGTATAGCTCCTACAATGAGCAGTTCTTC
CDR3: CASSQEYSSYNEQFF

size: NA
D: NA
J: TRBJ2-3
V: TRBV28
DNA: TGTGCCAGCAGTTTATTACGGGATACGCAGTATTTT
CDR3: CASSLLRDTQYF

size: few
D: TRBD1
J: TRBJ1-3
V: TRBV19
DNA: TGTGCCAGTAGTATCGGGACAGCTGGAAACACCATATATTTT
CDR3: CASSIGTAGNTIYF

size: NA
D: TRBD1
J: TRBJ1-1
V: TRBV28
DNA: TGTGCCAGCAGTCCCTGGACAGGGCCCACTGAAGCTTTCTTT
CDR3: CASSPWTGPTEAFF

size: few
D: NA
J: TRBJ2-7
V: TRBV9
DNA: TGTGCCAGCAGCGTAGAAGGTGGGCCAAATGCCTACGAGCAGTACTTC
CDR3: CASSVEGGPNAYEQYF

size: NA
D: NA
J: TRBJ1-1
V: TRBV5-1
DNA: TGCGCCAGCAGTTCAGGAACGACAGTTAACACTGAAGCTTTCTTT
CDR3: CASSSGTTVNTEAFF

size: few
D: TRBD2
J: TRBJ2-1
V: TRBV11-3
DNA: TGTGCCAGCAGCTTAGATCAGGGCGGGAGCAGCTCCTACAATGAGCAGTTCTTC
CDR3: CASSLDQGGSSSYNEQFF

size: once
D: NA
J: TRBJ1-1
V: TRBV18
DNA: TGTGCCAGCTCACCACCGGCGGGTTTGTCTTTCTTT
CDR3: CASSPPAGLSFF

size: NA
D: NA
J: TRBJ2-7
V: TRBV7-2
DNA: TGTGCCAGCAGCGCGTCCTACGAGCAGTACTTC
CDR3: CASSASYEQYF

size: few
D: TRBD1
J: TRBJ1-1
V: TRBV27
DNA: TGTGCCAGCAGTCCCGACAGGGCGAACACTGAAGCTTTCTTT
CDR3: CASSPDRANTEAFF

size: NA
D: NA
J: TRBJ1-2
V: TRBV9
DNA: TGTGCCAGCAGCGGAGGGAGCGACGCTAACTATGGCTACACCTTC
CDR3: CASSGGSDANYGYTF

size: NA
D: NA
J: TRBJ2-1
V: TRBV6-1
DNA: TGTGCCAGCAGTGAGGGCGGGGGCGGCTACAATGAGCAGTTCTTC
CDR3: CASSEGGGGYNEQFF

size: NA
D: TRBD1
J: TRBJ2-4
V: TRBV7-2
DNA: TGTGCCAGCAGCTTAGCAGCAGGACAGGGGGACATTCAGTACTTC
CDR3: CASSLAAGQGDIQYF

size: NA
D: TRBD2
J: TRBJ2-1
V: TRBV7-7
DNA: TGTGCTAGCAGTCCACCTCCTCGCTCGGGAGGGAACAATGAGCAGTTCTTC
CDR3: CASSPPPRSGGNNEQFF

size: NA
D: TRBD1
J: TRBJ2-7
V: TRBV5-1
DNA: TGCGCCAGCAGCGTACAACAGGGGATGGGATGGTACGAGCAGTACTTC
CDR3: CASSVQQGMGWYEQYF

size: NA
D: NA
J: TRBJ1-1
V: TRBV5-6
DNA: TGTGCCAGCAGCTTGGTGATGTTGCAGGGGGCTTTCTTT
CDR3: CASSLVMLQGAFF

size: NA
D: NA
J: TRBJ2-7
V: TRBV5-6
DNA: TGTGCCAGCAGCTTGGGCGGGACCTCCCTCTACGAGCAGTACTTC
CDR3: CASSLGGTSLYEQYF

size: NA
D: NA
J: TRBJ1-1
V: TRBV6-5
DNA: TGTGCCAGCAGCTCTCACCTTGACAGGAACACTGAAGCTTTCTTT
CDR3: CASSSHLDRNTEAFF

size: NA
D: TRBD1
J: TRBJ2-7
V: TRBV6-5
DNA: TGTGCCAGCAGTTACTCGGGGACAGGGGGTAGGTACGAGCAGTACTTC
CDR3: CASSYSGTGGRYEQYF

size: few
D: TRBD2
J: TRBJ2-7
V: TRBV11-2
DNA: TGTGCCAGCCGTTCCCTCCGGGGGGGGAGCTCCTACGAGCAGTACTTC
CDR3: CASRSLRGGSSYEQYF

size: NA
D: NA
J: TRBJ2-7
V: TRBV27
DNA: TGTGCCAGCAGTTCGGACACGGGGGGCAGAGGCGAGCAGTACTTC
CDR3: CASSSDTGGRGEQYF

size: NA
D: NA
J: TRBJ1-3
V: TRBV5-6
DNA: TGTGCCAGCAGCGTCCTTGGAAACACCATATATTTT
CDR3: CASSVLGNTIYF

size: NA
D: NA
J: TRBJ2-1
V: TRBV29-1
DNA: TGCAGCGTTGAAGGGGGCCTACGTGGGCAGTTCTTC
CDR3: CSVEGGLRGQFF

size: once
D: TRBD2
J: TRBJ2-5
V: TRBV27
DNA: TGTGCCAGCAGTATGGGGACTAGCGGGAGGGAGACCCAGTACTTC
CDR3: CASSMGTSGRETQYF

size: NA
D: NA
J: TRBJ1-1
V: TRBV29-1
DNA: TGCAGCGTCGATAGACAGACTGGGGCTTTCTTT
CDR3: CSVDRQTGAFF

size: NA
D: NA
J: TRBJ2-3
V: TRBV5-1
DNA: TGCGCCAGCAGCTCCCCAGACACAGATACGCAGTATTTT
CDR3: CASSSPDTDTQYF

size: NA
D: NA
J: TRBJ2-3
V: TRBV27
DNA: TGTGCCAGCAGTTCCCTGGAGGGTACAGATACGCAGTATTTT
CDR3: CASSSLEGTDTQYF

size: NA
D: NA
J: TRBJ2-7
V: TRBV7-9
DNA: TGTTCCAGCAGCTTAGTCGGGAACTCCTACGAGCAGTACTTC
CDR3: CSSSLVGNSYEQYF

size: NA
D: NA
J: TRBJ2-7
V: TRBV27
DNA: TGTGCCAGCAGTTTGGGCCGAGGGCACTACGAGCAGTACTTC
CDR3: CASSLGRGHYEQYF

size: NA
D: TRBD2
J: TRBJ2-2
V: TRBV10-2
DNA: TGCGCCAGCAGGGGCCCTAGCGGAGTGACCGGGGAGCTGTTTTTT
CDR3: CASRGPSGVTGELFF

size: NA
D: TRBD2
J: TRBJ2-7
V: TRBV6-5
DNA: TGTGCCAGCAGGGTGGGACTAGCGGGGGTTTACGAGCAGTACTTC
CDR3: CASRVGLAGVYEQYF

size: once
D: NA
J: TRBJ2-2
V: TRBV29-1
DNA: TGCAGCGTTGTAACAGCCGGGGAGCTGTTTTTT
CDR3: CSVVTAGELFF

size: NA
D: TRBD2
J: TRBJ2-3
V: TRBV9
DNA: TGTGCCAGCAGCCCCCGCGGAGCGGGAGGCTTAACAGATACGCAGTATTTT
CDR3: CASSPRGAGGLTDTQYF

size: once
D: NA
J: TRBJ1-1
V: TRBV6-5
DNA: TGTGCCAGCAGAGTTGGACACCAGTACACTGAAGCTTTCTTT
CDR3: CASRVGHQYTEAFF

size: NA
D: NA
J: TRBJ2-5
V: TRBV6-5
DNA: TGTGCCAGCAGTTTCCACCGGGGTAGCCGGGGGGAGACCCAGTACTTC
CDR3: CASSFHRGSRGETQYF

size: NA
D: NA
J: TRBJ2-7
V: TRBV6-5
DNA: TGTGCCAGCAGTTACCGACAGGCCTCCTACGAGCAGTACTTC
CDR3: CASSYRQASYEQYF

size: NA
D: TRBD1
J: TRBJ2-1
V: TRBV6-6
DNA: TGTGCCAGCAGTTACTTCAGGGGGCCCACCAACAATGAGCAGTTCTTC
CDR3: CASSYFRGPTNNEQFF

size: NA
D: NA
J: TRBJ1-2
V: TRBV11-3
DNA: TGTGCCAGCAGCGCCCCCGAGGGAGGAGGCTACACCTTC
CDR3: CASSAPEGGGYTF

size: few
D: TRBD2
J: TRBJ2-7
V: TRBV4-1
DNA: TGCGCCAGCAGCCAAGATTCTAGCGGGAGTAGGTACGAGCAGTACTTC
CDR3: CASSQDSSGSRYEQYF

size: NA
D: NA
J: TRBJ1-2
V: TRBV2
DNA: TGTGCCAGCAGCCCGATGGGGGCAACCTATGGCTACACCTTC
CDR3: CASSPMGATYGYTF

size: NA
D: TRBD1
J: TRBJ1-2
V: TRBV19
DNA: TGTGCCAGTAGTATCGGGGCGGACAGGGGCGACGGCTGCACCTTC
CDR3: CASSIGADRGDGCTF